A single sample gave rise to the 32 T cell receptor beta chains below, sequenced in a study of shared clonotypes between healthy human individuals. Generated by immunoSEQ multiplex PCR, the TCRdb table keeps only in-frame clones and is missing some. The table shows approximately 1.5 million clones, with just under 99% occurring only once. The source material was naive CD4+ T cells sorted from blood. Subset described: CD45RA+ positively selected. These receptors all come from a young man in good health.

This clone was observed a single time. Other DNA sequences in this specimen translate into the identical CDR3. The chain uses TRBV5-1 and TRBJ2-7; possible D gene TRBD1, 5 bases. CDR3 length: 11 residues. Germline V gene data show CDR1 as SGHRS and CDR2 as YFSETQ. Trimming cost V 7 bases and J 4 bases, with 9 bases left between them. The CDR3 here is CASSSGYEQYF. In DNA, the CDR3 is TGCGCCAGCTCCTCAGGGTACGAGCAGTACTTC.

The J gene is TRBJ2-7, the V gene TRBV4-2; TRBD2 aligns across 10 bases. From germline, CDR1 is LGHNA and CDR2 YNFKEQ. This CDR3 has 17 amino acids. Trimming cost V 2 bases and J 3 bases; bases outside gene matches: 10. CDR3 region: CASSQSPAGGPNYEQYF. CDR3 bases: TGTGCCAGCAGCCAATCTCCAGCGGGAGGGCCTAACTACGAGCAGTACTTC.

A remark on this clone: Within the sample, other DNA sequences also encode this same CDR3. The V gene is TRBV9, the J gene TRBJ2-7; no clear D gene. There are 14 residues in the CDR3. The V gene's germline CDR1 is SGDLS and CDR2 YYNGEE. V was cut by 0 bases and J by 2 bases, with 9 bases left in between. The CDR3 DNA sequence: TGTGCCAGCAGCGTAGGGCCCCAGGCCTACGAGCAGTACTTC. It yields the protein CASSVGPQAYEQYF. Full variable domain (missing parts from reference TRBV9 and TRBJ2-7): DSGVTQTPKHLITATGQRVTLRCSPRSGDLSVYWYQQSLDQGLQFLIQYYNGEERAKGNILERFSAQQFPDLHSELNLSSLELGDSALYFCASSVGPQAYEQYFGPGTRLTVT.

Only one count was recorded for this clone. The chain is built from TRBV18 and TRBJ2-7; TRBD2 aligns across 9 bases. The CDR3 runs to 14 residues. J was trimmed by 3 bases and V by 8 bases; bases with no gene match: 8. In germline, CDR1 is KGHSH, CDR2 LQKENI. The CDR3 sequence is CASQNIAGDYEQYF. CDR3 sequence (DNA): TGTGCCAGCCAGAACATAGCGGGAGACTACGAGCAGTACTTC.

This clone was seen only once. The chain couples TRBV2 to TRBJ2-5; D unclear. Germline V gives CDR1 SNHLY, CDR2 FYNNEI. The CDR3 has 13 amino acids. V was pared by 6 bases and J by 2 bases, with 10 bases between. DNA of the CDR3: TGTGCCAGCAGACGGAGCGTACAAGAGACCCAGTACTTC. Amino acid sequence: CASRRSVQETQYF.

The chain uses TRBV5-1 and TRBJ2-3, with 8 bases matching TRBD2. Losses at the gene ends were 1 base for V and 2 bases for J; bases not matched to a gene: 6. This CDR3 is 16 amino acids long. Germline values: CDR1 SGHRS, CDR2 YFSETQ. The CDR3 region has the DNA TGCGCCAGCAGCTTGACAGCGGGGGACCCCACAGATACGCAGTATTTT. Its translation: CASSLTAGDPTDTQYF.

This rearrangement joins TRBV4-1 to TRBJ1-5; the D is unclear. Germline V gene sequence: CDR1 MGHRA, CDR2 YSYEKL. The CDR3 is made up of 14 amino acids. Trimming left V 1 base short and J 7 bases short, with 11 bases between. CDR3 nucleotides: TGCGCCAGCAGCCAAGCGAGGGTGTACCAGCCCCAGCATTTT. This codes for CASSQARVYQPQHF.

The CDR3: CASSVSGQLSNTIYF. The CDR3 DNA reads as TGTGCCAGCAGCGTATCGGGACAGCTGTCGAACACCATATATTTT. This chain links TRBV9 with TRBJ1-3, with 7 bases that match TRBD1. This CDR3 contains 15 residues. The junction had 8 bases not matched to a gene; V was cut back by 1 base and J by 7 bases. The germline V gene has CDR1 SGDLS and CDR2 YYNGEE.

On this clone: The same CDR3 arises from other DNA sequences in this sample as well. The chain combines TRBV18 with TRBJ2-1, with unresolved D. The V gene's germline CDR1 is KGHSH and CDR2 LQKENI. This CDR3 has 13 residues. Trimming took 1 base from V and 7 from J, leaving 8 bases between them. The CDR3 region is CASSPRAGNEQFF. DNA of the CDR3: TGTGCCAGCTCACCACGTGCTGGGAATGAGCAGTTCTTC.

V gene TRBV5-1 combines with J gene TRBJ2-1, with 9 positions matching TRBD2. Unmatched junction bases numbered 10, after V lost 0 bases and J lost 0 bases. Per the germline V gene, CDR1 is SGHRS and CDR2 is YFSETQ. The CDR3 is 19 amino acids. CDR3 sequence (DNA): TGCGCCAGCAGCTTGGCCGGGACTAGCTTCGCTCCCTCCTACAATGAGCAGTTCTTC. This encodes CASSLAGTSFAPSYNEQFF.

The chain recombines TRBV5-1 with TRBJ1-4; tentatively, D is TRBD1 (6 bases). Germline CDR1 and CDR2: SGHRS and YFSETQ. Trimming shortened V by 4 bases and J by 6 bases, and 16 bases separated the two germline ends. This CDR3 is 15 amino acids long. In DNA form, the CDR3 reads TGCGCCAGCAGCCCGTTTAGGGCAGGGGATGAAAAACTGTTTTTT. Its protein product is CASSPFRAGDEKLFF. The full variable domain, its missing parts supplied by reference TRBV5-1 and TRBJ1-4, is KAGVTQTPRYLIKTRGQQVTLSCSPISGHRSVSWYQQTPGQGLQFLFEYFSETQRNKGNFPGRFSGRQFSNSRSEMNVSTLELGDSALYLCASSPFRAGDEKLFFGSGTQLSVL.

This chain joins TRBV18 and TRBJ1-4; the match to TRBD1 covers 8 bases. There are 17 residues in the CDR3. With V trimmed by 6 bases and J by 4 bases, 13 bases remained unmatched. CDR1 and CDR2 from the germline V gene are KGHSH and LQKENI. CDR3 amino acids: CASSPLPPGQDNEKLFF. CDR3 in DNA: TGTGCCAGCTCGCCTCTCCCCCCGGGACAGGATAATGAAAAACTGTTTTTT.

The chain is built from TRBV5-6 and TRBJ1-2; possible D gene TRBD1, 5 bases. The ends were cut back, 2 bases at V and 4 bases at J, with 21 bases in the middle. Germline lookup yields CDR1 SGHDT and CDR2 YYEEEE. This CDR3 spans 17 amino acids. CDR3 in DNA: TGTGCCAGCAGCTTACCCCAGGGTCAGGGAGCTATCTATGGCTACACCTTC. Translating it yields CASSLPQGQGAIYGYTF.

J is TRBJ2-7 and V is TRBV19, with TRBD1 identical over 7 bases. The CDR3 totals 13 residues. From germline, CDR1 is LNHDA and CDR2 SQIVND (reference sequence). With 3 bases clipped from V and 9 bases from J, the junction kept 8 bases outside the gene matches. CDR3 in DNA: TGTGCCAGTAGTATGGGGACAGCAACTGTGCAGTACTTC. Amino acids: CASSMGTATVQYF.

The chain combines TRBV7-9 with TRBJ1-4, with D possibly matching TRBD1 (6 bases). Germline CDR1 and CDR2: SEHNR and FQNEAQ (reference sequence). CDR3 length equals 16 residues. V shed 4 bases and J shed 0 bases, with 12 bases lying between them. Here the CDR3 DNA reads TGTGCCAGCAGCTATACAGGGAGGCCAACTAATGAAAAACTGTTTTTT. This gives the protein CASSYTGRPTNEKLFF. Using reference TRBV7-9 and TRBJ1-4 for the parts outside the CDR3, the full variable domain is DTGVSQNPRHKITKRGQNVTFRCDPISEHNRLYWYRQTLGQGPEFLTYFQNEAQLEKSRLLSDRFSAERPKGSFSTLEIQRTEQGDSAMYLCASSYTGRPTNEKLFFGSGTQLSVL.

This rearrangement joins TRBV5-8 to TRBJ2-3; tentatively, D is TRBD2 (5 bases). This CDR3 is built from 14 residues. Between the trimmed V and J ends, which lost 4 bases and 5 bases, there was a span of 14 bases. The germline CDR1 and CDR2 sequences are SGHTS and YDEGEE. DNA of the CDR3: TGTGCCAGCAGCCGAGGAGGCTCGGGAGATACGCAGTATTTT. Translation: CASSRGGSGDTQYF.

CDR3 amino acids: CASSGWQSSTDTQYF. CDR3 in DNA: TGTGCCAGTAGTGGCTGGCAGTCTAGCACAGATACGCAGTATTTT. The chain couples TRBV19 to TRBJ2-3; D call uncertain. The CDR3 is made up of 15 amino acids. V lost 5 bases, J lost 0 bases, and 12 bases lay in between. Germline V gives CDR1 LNHDA, CDR2 SQIVND (reference sequence). Full variable domain (remainder filled in from reference TRBV19 and TRBJ2-3): DGGITQSPKYLFRKEGQNVTLSCEQNLNHDAMYWYRQDPGQGLRLIYYSQIVNDFQKGDIAEGYSVSREKKESFPLTVTSAQKNPTAFYLCASSGWQSSTDTQYFGPGTRLTVL.

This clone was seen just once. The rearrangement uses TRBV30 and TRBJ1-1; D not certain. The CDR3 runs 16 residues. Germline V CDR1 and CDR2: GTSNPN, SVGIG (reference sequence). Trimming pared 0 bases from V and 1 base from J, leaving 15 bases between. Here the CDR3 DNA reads TGTGCCTGGAGTGTAGGGCGAATAACACGGAACACTGAAGCTTTCTTT. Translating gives CAWSVGRITRNTEAFF.

Here the CDR3 DNA reads TGTGCCAGCAGCCCAGACATCTCCACCGGGGAGCTGTTTTTT. Its protein product is CASSPDISTGELFF. The V gene is TRBV7-2, the J gene TRBJ2-2; D unresolved. Looked up from germline, CDR1 is SGHTA and CDR2 is FQGNSA. CDR3 length: 14 residues. V shed 5 bases and J shed 4 bases, with 11 bases lying between them.

The CDR3 coding sequence is TGTGCCAGCAGTACCCCGCGTAGGAAATACAATGAGCAGTTCTTC. Translating it yields CASSTPRRKYNEQFF. This rearrangement joins TRBV6-5 to TRBJ2-1; D is undetermined. V lost 5 bases and J 4 bases, leaving 15 bases between the germline ends. This CDR3 comprises 15 residues. From germline, CDR1 is MNHEY and CDR2 SVGAGI.

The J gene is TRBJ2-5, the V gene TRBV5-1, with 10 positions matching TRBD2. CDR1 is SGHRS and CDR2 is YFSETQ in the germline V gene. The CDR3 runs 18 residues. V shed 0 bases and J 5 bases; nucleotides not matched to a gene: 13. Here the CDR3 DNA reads TGCGCCAGCAGCTTGGCGATCGAGGCTAGCGGGAGTGGTGAGACCCAGTACTTC. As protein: CASSLAIEASGSGETQYF. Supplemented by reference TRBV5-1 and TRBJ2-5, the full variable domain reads KAGVTQTPRYLIKTRGQQVTLSCSPISGHRSVSWYQQTPGQGLQFLFEYFSETQRNKGNFPGRFSGRQFSNSRSEMNVSTLELGDSALYLCASSLAIEASGSGETQYFGPGTRLLVL.

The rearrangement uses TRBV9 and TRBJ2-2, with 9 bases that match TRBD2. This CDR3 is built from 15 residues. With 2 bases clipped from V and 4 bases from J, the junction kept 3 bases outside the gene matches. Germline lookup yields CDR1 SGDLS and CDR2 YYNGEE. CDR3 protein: CASSVAGGFTGELFF. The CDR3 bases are TGTGCCAGCAGCGTCGCGGGAGGGTTCACCGGGGAGCTGTTTTTT.

In DNA form, the CDR3 reads TGTGCCAGCTCACCACTCTTAACCCCAAGGGGGGGCCCTGAAGCTTTCTTT. This encodes CASSPLLTPRGGPEAFF. The chain links TRBV18 to TRBJ1-1; maybe TRBD1 (6 bases). Germline lookup yields CDR1 KGHSH and CDR2 LQKENI. The CDR3 sequence is 17 residues long. V lost 1 base to trimming and J lost 6 bases, with 21 bases between them.

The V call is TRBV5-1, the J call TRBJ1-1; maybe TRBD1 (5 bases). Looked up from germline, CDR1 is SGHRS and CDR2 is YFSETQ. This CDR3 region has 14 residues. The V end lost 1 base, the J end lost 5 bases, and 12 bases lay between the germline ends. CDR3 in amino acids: CASSLTGRNTEAFF. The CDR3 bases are TGCGCCAGCAGCTTGACAGGACGTAATACTGAAGCTTTCTTT.

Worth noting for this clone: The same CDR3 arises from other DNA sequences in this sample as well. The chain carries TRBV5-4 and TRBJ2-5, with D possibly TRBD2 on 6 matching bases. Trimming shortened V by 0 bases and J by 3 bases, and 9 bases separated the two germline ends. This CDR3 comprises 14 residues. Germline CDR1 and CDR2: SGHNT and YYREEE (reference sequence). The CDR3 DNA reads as TGTGCCAGCAGCTTGGCGGGGACTGAAGAGACCCAGTACTTC. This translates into CASSLAGTEETQYF.

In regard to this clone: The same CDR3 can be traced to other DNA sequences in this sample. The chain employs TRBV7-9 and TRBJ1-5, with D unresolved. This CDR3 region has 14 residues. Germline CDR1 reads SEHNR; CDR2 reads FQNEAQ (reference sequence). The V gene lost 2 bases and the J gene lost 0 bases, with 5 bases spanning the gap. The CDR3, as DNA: TGTGCCAGCAGCTTAACCGGTAGCAATCAGCCCCAGCATTTT. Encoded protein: CASSLTGSNQPQHF.

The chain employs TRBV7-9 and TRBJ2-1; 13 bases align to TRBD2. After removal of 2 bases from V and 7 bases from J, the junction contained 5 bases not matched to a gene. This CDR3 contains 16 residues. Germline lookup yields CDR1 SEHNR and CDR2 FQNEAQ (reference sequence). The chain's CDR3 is CASSLFGTSGTNEQFF. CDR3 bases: TGTGCCAGCAGCTTATTTGGGACTAGCGGGACTAATGAGCAGTTCTTC.

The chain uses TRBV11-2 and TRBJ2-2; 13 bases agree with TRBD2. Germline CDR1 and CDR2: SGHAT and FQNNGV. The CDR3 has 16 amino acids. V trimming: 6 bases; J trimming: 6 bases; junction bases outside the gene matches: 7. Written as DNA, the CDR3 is TGTGCCAGCAGACCGACTAGCGGGAGGAGGGCCGGGGAGCTGTTTTTT. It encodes CASRPTSGRRAGELFF.

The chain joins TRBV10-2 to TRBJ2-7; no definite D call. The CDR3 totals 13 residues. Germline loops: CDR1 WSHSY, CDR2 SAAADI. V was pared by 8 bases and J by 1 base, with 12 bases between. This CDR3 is CASSGRGSYEQYF. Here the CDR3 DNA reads TGCGCCAGCTCGGGTAGAGGATCCTACGAGCAGTACTTC.

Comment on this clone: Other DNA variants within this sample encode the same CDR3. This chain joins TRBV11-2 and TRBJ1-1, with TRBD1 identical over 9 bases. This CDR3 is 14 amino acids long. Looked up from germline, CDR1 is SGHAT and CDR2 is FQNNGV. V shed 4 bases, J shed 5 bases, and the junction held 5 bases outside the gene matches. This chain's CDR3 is CASSSDRGGTEAFF. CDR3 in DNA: TGTGCCAGCAGCTCGGACAGGGGAGGAACTGAAGCTTTCTTT.

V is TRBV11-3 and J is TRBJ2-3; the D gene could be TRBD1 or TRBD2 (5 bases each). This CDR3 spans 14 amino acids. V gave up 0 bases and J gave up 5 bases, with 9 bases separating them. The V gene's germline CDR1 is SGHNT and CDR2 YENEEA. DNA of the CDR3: TGTGCCAGCAGCTTAGATCGAGGGGTAGATACGCAGTATTTT. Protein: CASSLDRGVDTQYF.

CDR3 residues: CSARRHNEQFF. The CDR3 DNA sequence: TGCAGTGCTAGGAGGCACAATGAGCAGTTCTTC. The J gene is TRBJ2-1, the V gene TRBV20-1; D is ambiguous. Germline assignment: CDR1 DFQATT and CDR2 SNEGSKA (reference sequence). The CDR3 length is 11 residues. Deletions cut 3 bases from V and 5 bases from J, with 5 bases between.